This T cell receptor beta chain came from a study of T cells in Graves' hyperthyroidism and ophthalmopathy (dated by TCRdb to between 2018 and 2020). About the full investigation: Peripheral blood samples were taken at initial diagnosis, before any treatment was given. According to the paper, TCR Vbeta CDR3 sequencing was carried out on 135 peripheral blood samples, which came from approximately 41 ophthalmopathy, approximately 72 hyperthyroidism and approximately 17 progressor patients. Prospective prediction of ophthalmopathy was tested in an independent validation cohort consisting of under 20 hyperthyroidism patients and over 15 patients who later progressed to ophthalmopathy. Once sampling was done, hyperthyroidism patients were given methimazole at a starting dose of 30 mg daily, whereas ophthalmopathy patients were given high-dose intravenous methylprednisolone. In six Graves' hyperthyroidism patients, the study also compared T-cell repertoires from thyroid tissue with T-cell repertoires from blood. The 75 to 100 discovery patients were randomly split 7:3 into training and test sets. To identify TCR V-J signatures that set the groups apart, the researchers used a discovery cohort of more than 95 patients, made up of roughly 40 with Graves' ophthalmopathy and about 55 with stable Graves' hyperthyroidism.

Study-wide findings and limitations: Sample size was not statistically predetermined, and blinding of investigators to group allocation was not performed. Ophthalmopathy was separated from stable hyperthyroidism by a 13 V-J signature model, with approximately 90% sensitivity and about 81% specificity obtained in cross-validation and 80%/75% obtained in testing. During validation, the model predicted progression to ophthalmopathy a median of approximately 7 months ahead of onset, with roughly 65% sensitivity and under 85% specificity. Most expanded thyroid clonotypes (frequency above 0.001) were also detected in blood, a finding suggesting that blood repertoires may reflect thyroid immune responses.

The TCR beta CDR3 regions were amplified from the RNA transcripts. The first round of RT-PCR for the TCR CDR3 was performed with the HTBI primer set and the Qiagen OneStep RT-PCR kit. Libraries were constructed in a second round of multiplex PCR, after which size selection and purification were carried out. The libraries were sequenced on an Illumina HiSeq2000 using paired-end 100 bp reads. The original methods were these. SOAPnuke was used to process the raw data, removing reads that contained adapters or uncalled bases, had a mean Phred below 15, or lacked an exact match to the constant primer or identifier. High-quality paired reads were merged with COPE v1.2.5, and unique nucleotide sequences were defined as clonotypes. MiTCR v1.1 was used to align clonotypes to the IMGT TRBV, TRBD and TRBJ reference segments. Analysis was restricted to V-J combinations with a frequency above 0.0001, which covered approximately 99% of repertoires. The TCS score was defined as the ratio of F50 (clonal expansion) to E x V (chaos), calculated using BLOSUM62-based TCRdist between CDR3 peptides within each V-J. Welch's t-statistics and random forest reduced 514 V-J features to 10 to 15, which were used in a naive Bayes classifier (R e1071). The similarity between thyroid and blood repertoires was quantified using the Morisita-Horn index. TCRdb applied fastp at Q25 and MiXCR to the public reads, then kept only in-frame beta chains. Rows merge per CDR3 protein into single entries with the most common DNA and genes. These V and J calls rely on TCRdb rather than the paper's analysis. Across this sample there are approximately 610,000 distinct CDR3 sequences, with about 15% seen only once. The ten most abundant clones make up about 3.9% of the sample.

This clonotype was recorded at least ten times. This receptor's antigen is unknown. There are no base qualities to consult, and no much larger clone falls within one base. CDR3 length: 15 amino acids, cysteine to phenylalanine. CDR3 DNA only is kept here, 45 bases in frame from base 1. V gives up 5 bases and J gives up 5 bases, and the segment between their germline ends measures 21 bases. CDR1 and CDR2, looked up from the germline V gene (reference sequence), are DFQATT and SNEGSKA. Moderately to severely active disease, a Clinical Activity Score of at least 3, a NOSPECS grade of at least 4, and a duration under 3 months were present in ophthalmopathy patients. Exclusion was applied to patients with uncontrolled infections, other autoimmune diseases, pregnancy or lactation. Clinical symptoms, serum thyroxine and TRAb, thyroid ultrasound, and orbital computed tomography formed the basis for the diagnoses. PBMCs were isolated from about 10 ml of fresh peripheral blood by Ficoll-Paque density gradient centrifugation. Trizol reagent was used to extract total RNA, and RNA quality was then checked on an Agilent 2100 Bioanalyzer.

Sequenced material: blood. This sequence originates from a woman aged 40-49 years with Graves' ophthalmopathy. The sequence links TRBV20-1 to TRBJ2-5; the D gene could be either TRBD1 or TRBD2, each agreeing at 6 bases. The CDR3 corresponds to CSADPRGGQGETQYF. The nucleotide sequence is given as TGCAGTGCTGACCCCAGGGGAGGTCAGGGGGAGACCCAGTACTTC.